This TCR beta chain appears in the sequencing data of a study of OX40 agonist ivuxolimab in advanced cancers. Study background: Three individuals attained partial responses, comprising one hepatocellular carcinoma case and two cutaneous melanoma cases. Whole-study results and caveats: CD8+ T cells (on average) carried more expanded clones than CD4+ T cells. Low levels of normalized T-cell clonal expansion also appeared in some nonresponders.

V lost 6 bases and J 7 bases, leaving 13 bases between the germline ends. The CDR3 is 13 amino acids. Germline V gene lookup returns CDR1 SGHDN and CDR2 FVKESK. This clone has just a few counts. Its specificity is unknown. Profiling relied on immunoSEQ multiplex PCR, and the TCRdb table lists in-frame clones only, not all of them. Among 40,000 or so clones listed, 85% were seen once. Autoimmune disease history or systemic immunosuppression excluded patients. The sequencing used CD4+ or CD8+ T cells sorted from blood, collected in a trial of the OX40 agonist ivuxolimab. The chain uses TRBV14 and TRBJ1-5; TRBD1 might be the D (6 bases). The sequence derives from an adult with an advanced solid tumor such as melanoma, head and neck, liver or kidney cancer. The CDR3 here is CASSLQGSQPQHF. CDR3 nucleotide sequence: TGTGCCAGCAGTTTACAGGGTTCCCAGCCCCAGCATTTT.